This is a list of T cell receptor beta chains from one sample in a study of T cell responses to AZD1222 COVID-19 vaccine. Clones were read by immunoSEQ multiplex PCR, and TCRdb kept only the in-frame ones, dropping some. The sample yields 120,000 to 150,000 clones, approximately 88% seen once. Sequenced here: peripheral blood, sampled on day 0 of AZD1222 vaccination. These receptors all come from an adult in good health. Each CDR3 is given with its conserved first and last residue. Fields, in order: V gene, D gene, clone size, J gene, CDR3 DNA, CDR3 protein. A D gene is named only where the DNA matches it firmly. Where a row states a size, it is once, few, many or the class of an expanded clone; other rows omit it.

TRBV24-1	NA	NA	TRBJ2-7	TGTGCCACCAGTGATTCCTCGACAGCTCCCCTCGAGCAGTACTTC	CATSDSSTAPLEQYF
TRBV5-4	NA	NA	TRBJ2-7	TGTGCCAGCAGCTTGGCGGGGTGGGGCGAGCAGTACTTC	CASSLAGWGEQYF
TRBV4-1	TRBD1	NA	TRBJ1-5	TGCGCCAGCAGCCTAACAGGGGATCAGCCCCAGCATTTT	CASSLTGDQPQHF
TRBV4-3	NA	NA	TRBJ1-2	TGCGCCAGCAGCCAAGGATTAGGGGAATATGGCTACACCTTC	CASSQGLGEYGYTF
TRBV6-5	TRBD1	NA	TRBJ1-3	TGTGCCACCCAGGGGGCTGCCGGAAACACCATATATTTT	CATQGAAGNTIYF
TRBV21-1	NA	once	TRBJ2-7	TGTGCCAGCAGCAAAAGCGGCTGTACCTACGAGCAGTACTTC	CASSKSGCTYEQYF
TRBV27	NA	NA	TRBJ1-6	TGTGCCAGCAGTTTACGTGGGATGGGTAATTCACCCCTCCACTTT	CASSLRGMGNSPLHF
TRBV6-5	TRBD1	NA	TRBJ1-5	TGTGCCAGCAGCCTCGGACAGGGGGTCGGTCAGCCCCAGCATTTT	CASSLGQGVGQPQHF
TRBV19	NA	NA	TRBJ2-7	TGTGCCAGTAAACCACGGGGCGTCTCCTACGAGCAGTACTTC	CASKPRGVSYEQYF
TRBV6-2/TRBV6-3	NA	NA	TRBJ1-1	TGTGCCAGCAGTTACCGGACCGACAGCCGGACCCATCGATTGAACACTGAAGCTTTCTTT	CASSYRTDSRTHRLNTEAFF
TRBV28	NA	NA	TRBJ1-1	TGTGCCAGCAGTTTGTTCGCAGGGGTAGACACTGAAGCTTTCTTT	CASSLFAGVDTEAFF
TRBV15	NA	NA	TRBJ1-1	TGTGCCACCCGGTGGAACACTGAAGCTTTCTTT	CATRWNTEAFF
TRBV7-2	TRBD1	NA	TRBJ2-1	TGTGCCAGCAGCTTAGGTGGGACAGGAGGGAATGAGCAGTTCTTC	CASSLGGTGGNEQFF
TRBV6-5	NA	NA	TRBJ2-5	TGTGCCAGCAGTTACCGTAGACTAGGTGATCTGGAGACCCAGTACTTC	CASSYRRLGDLETQYF
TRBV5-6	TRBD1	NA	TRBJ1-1	TGTGCCAGCAGCTTGCGACGCACAGGGGCCGGGAACACTGAAGCTTTCTTT	CASSLRRTGAGNTEAFF
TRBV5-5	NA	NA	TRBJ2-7	TGTGCCAGCAGCTTGGGCCCTAAGGGCTCCTACGAGCAGTACTTC	CASSLGPKGSYEQYF
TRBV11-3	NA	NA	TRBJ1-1	TGTGCCAGCAGCGCTCGGACAGTCACCACTGAAGCTTTCTTT	CASSARTVTTEAFF
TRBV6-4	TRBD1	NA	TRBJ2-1	TGTGCCAGCAGGCCCGGGGACAGGGGATTCAGTGAGCAGTTCTTC	CASRPGDRGFSEQFF
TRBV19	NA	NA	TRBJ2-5	TGTGCCAGCAGTATAGGGCGGGTTAAGGGAGAGACCCAGTACTTC	CASSIGRVKGETQYF
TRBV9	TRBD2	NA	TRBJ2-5	TGTGCCAGCAGCGTAGTGGCGGGAGAGCTCCAAGAGACCCAGTACTTC	CASSVVAGELQETQYF
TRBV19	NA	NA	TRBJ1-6	TGTGCCAGCAGAAGGGCCGAGCTTATCCACTTT	CASRRAELIHF